The present T cell receptor (beta chain) was sequenced within a study of vaccination effects on CD4 cells after COVID-19. Antigen-specific CD4+ T cells were expanded with viral peptide pools in the ViraFEST assay before sequencing. The culture ran for roughly ten days before CD4+ T cells were isolated. Nucleocapsid antibodies stayed negative before and after vaccination, showing no earlier SARS-CoV-2 infection. The protocol was immunoSEQ multiplex PCR, while the TCRdb copy is restricted to in-frame clones and leaves out a portion. The repertoire holds 40,000 to 45,000 clones, with roughly 70% as singletons. A remark on this clone: Its antigen remains unknown.

V lost 2 bases and J lost 5, with 9 bases in between. The CDR3 sequence is 13 residues long. Germline CDR1 reads SNHLY; CDR2 reads FYNNEI. The chain employs TRBV2 and TRBJ2-5; D is perhaps TRBD1 (5 bases). Sequencing was performed on CD4+ T cells from PBMCs cultured with HCoV-OC43 spike peptides, taken before COVID-19 vaccination. Noted subset: HCoV-OC43 spike overlapping peptide pool stimulation. The TCR comes from a human donor who received a COVID-19 vaccine. CDR3 residues: CASSEWGFETQYF. DNA of the CDR3: TGTGCCAGCAGTGAATGGGGCTTCGAGACCCAGTACTTC.